This T cell receptor (beta chain) was captured in a study of neurological immune-mediated disorders. This clonotype was counted ten times or more. The CDR3 loop spans 13 amino acids. Germline assignment: CDR1 MNHNS and CDR2 SASEGT. Trimming shortened V by 8 bases and J by 0 bases, and 11 bases separated the two germline ends. For the unsorted libraries, 2 million PBMCs stored at -80 C served as input. TCRdb analysed the 5' RACE reads with MiXCR anew, one entry per CDR3 protein. The sample has some 86,000 distinct CDR3 sequences; 2.6% are singletons. This rearrangement joins TRBV6-1 to TRBJ2-7, with a weak D call TRBD1 (6 bases). The source is a woman in her twenties or thirties with multiple sclerosis. The sequenced sample consisted of PBMCs. The CDR3 DNA reads as TGTGCCAGCGAGGGGGAAACCTCCTACGAGCAGTACTTC. Its protein is CASEGETSYEQYF.